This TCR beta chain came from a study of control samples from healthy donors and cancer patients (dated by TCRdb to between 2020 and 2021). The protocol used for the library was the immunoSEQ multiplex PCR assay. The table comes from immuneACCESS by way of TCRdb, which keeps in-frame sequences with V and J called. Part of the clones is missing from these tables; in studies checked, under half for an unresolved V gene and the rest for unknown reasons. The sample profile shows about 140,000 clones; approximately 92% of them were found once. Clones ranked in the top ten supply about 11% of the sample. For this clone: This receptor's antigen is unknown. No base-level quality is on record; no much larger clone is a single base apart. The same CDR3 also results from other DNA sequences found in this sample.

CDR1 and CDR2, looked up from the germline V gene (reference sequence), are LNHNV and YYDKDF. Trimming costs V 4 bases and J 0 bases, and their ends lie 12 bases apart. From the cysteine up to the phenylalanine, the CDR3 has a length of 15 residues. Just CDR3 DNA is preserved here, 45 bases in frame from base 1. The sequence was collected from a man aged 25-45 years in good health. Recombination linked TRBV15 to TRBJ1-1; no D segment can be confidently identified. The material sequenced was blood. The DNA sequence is TGTGCCACCAGCACCTCAGGAGTCATGAACACTGAAGCTTTCTTT. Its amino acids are CATSTSGVMNTEAFF.